These 4 T cell receptor beta chains originate from one sample sequenced in a study of tumor and adjacent non-tumor tissue in lung cancer (dated by TCRdb to the late 2010s). The method behind the library was multiplex PCR. The data were produced on an Illumina HiSeq 2500. TCRbeta libraries were built by three rounds of nested PCR using primers (Table S4), following protocols modified from ARM-PCR. The public sequencing data were trimmed at Q25 with fastp and processed into clonotypes with MiXCR by TCRdb, which kept only in-frame beta chains. Rows with one shared CDR3 protein collapse into an entry with the most common genes and DNA. This sample has about 80,000 distinct CDR3 sequences in its table, and 80% to 90% of those were observed once. Together, the top ten hold 45% to 55% of the sample. RNA was isolated from bulk unsorted tissue, and RNA quality was assessed with a NanoDrop ND-1000 and an Agilent 2100. Normal lung samples were distant non-tumor tissue taken more than 3 cm from the tumor edge.

Sequenced sample: distant non-tumor lung tissue. Every receptor here comes from a man aged 55 to 69 with non-small cell lung cancer.

On this clonotype itself: The junction differs from germline at one of its ends, possibly a read error. The rearrangement uses TRBV12-3 or TRBV12-4 and TRBJ2-1, with 9 positions matching TRBD1. This CDR3 region has 14 residues. CDR3 nucleotide sequence: TGTGCCAGCAATTCTACCGGGACAGGGTATGAGCGGTTCTTT. This sequence encodes CASNSTGTGYERFF.

As to this clonotype: The conserved closing phenylalanine or tryptophan is absent in this CDR3, likely reflecting a read error. V gene TRBV4-1 combines with J gene TRBJ1-2; tentatively, D is TRBD1 (6 bases). The CDR3 is made up of 14 amino acids. In germline, CDR1 is MGHRA, CDR2 YSYEKL. CDR3 loop: CVSSPDSTSFGYTS. The CDR3 DNA reads as TGCGTCAGCAGCCCGGACAGCACTTCTTTCGGCTACACCTCC.

As for this clonotype: Germline and junction disagree at one end, which may indicate a read error. This chain joins TRBV6-1 and TRBJ2-4; D is unresolved. The CDR3 totals 15 residues. The germline V gene has CDR1 MNHNS and CDR2 SASEGT. The DNA of the CDR3 is TGTGCCAGCACGATCTGTACCCAAGCCAAAAACATTCAGTATTTC. It yields the protein CASTICTQAKNIQYF.

The chain carries TRBV6-2 or TRBV6-3 and TRBJ1-1; D remains ambiguous. This CDR3 region has 13 residues. Germline V lookup: CDR1 MNHEY, CDR2 SVGEGT. V gave up 2 bases and J gave up 1 base, with 5 bases separating them. The DNA of the CDR3 is TGTGCCAGCAGTTACGGGAAGAACACTGAAGCTTTCTTT. Protein sequence: CASSYGKNTEAFF.